The present T cell receptor (beta chain) was sequenced within a study of CD8 T cells in Susac syndrome. Study observations and caveats: The study's TCR sequencing and HLA analysis covered a relatively small number of individuals, and the study acknowledged this.

Details on this clonotype: The antigen remains unidentified.

Trimming cost V 1 base and J 1 base, with 7 bases left between them. CDR3 length equals 14 residues. Germline V gene sequence: CDR1 MGHRA, CDR2 YSYEKL. CD8+ and CD4+ T cells from blood underwent TCR beta sequencing. Negative isolation was used for CD8+ and CD4+ T cells, and FACS enrichment was applied to TEMRA cells. The RNA input was about 0.5 to 1 ug, and it was reverse transcribed with random hexamers. Amplification of TCR beta CDR3 across 54 Vbeta and 13 Jbeta was performed with immunoSEQ multiplex PCR. TCRdb processed the immunoSEQ multiplex PCR reads anew with MiXCR; each CDR3 protein has one entry. The sample has 20,000 to 25,000 distinct CDR3 sequences, roughly 93% seen once.

This clonotype originated in a human donor in good health. Sequenced: CD8+ T cells from PBMCs. V gene TRBV4-1 combines with J gene TRBJ1-1; maybe TRBD1 (6 bases). The CDR3 DNA reads as TGCGCCAGCAGCCAAGGGACAGAGAACACTGAAGCTTTCTTT. This gives the protein CASSQGTENTEAFF.